The rows below give T cell receptor beta chains drawn from one sample of a study of Graves' ophthalmopathy and Graves' hyperthyroidism. MiXCR was run by TCRdb on the multiplex PCR reads, yielding one entry per CDR3 protein. The table lists about 1.1 million distinct CDR3 sequences, less than 45% of them singletons. Specimen: peripheral blood or thyroid tissue (not recorded which). The source is an adult man with Graves' hyperthyroidism. Both conserved end residues are part of each CDR3. A D gene is named only where the DNA matches it firmly. Clone size, where shown, is once, few, many, or a class for clones that have expanded.

abundance: few; len: 14; v_gene: TRBV7-9; j_gene: TRBJ2-5; d_gene: -; CDR3aa: CTSSKQAIQETQYF; CDR3nt: TGTACCAGCAGTAAACAGGCTATCCAAGAGACCCAGTACTTC
abundance: many; len: 14; v_gene: TRBV5-6; j_gene: TRBJ2-5; d_gene: -; CDR3aa: CASSFSGLQETQYF; CDR3nt: TGTGCCAGCAGCTTTTCAGGGCTCCAAGAGACCCAGTACTTC
abundance: -; len: 15; v_gene: TRBV25-1; j_gene: TRBJ1-1; d_gene: -; CDR3aa: CASTAGAGEDTEAFF; CDR3nt: TGTGCCAGCACTGCTGGGGCAGGGGAGGACACTGAAGCTTTCTTT
abundance: many; len: 16; v_gene: TRBV20-1; j_gene: TRBJ1-6; d_gene: -; CDR3aa: CSASSWRGAYNSPLHF; CDR3nt: TGCAGTGCCAGCTCATGGAGGGGGGCCTATAATTCACCCCTCCACTTT
abundance: -; len: 14; v_gene: TRBV15; j_gene: TRBJ1-2; d_gene: -; CDR3aa: CATSRENTNYGYTF; CDR3nt: TGTGCCACCAGCAGAGAAAACACTAACTATGGCTACACCTTC
abundance: few; len: 14; v_gene: TRBV4-2; j_gene: TRBJ2-2; d_gene: -; CDR3aa: CASSQDRETGELFF; CDR3nt: TGTGCCAGCAGCCAAGATAGGGAGACCGGGGAGCTGTTTTTT
abundance: -; len: 13; v_gene: TRBV29-1; j_gene: TRBJ2-1; d_gene: -; CDR3aa: CSVVVGNGYEQFF; CDR3nt: TGCAGCGTTGTAGTCGGGAACGGGTATGAGCAGTTCTTC
abundance: many; len: 16; v_gene: TRBV7-9; j_gene: TRBJ2-7; d_gene: -; CDR3aa: CASSSEDGRKSYEQYF; CDR3nt: TGTGCCAGCAGCTCCGAGGACGGTAGGAAATCCTACGAGCAGTACTTC
abundance: -; len: 15; v_gene: TRBV7-9; j_gene: TRBJ2-3; d_gene: -; CDR3aa: CASSSRDQETDTQYF; CDR3nt: TGTGCCAGCAGCTCCCGGGACCAGGAGACAGATACGCAGTATTTT
abundance: -; len: 15; v_gene: TRBV7-9; j_gene: TRBJ2-5; d_gene: TRBD1; CDR3aa: CTSNLGTGWLETQYF; CDR3nt: TGTACCAGCAACTTGGGGACAGGCTGGTTGGAGACCCAGTACTTC
abundance: many; len: 16; v_gene: TRBV9; j_gene: TRBJ1-4; d_gene: -; CDR3aa: CASSFQDTATNEKLFF; CDR3nt: TGTGCCAGCAGCTTCCAAGACACCGCAACTAATGAAAAACTGTTTTTT
abundance: -; len: 14; v_gene: TRBV7-9; j_gene: TRBJ2-5; d_gene: -; CDR3aa: CASSGDVAEETQYF; CDR3nt: TGTGCCAGCAGCGGCGATGTGGCGGAAGAGACCCAGTACTTC
abundance: many; len: 13; v_gene: TRBV20-1; j_gene: TRBJ2-2; d_gene: -; CDR3aa: CSAGRGGSGELFF; CDR3nt: TGCAGTGCCGGCAGAGGGGGGAGCGGGGAGCTGTTTTTT
abundance: -; len: 15; v_gene: TRBV12-3/TRBV12-4; j_gene: TRBJ2-7; d_gene: -; CDR3aa: CASSAQPGPRYEQYF; CDR3nt: TGTGCCAGCAGCGCACAACCGGGACCACGCTACGAGCAGTACTTC
abundance: -; len: 11; v_gene: TRBV28; j_gene: TRBJ2-2; d_gene: -; CDR3aa: CASKEYRELFF; CDR3nt: TGTGCCAGCAAGGAGTACAGGGAGCTGTTTTTT
abundance: -; len: 14; v_gene: TRBV29-1; j_gene: TRBJ2-5; d_gene: -; CDR3aa: CSSSTAGTQETQYF; CDR3nt: TGCAGCAGCTCAACAGCCGGGACTCAAGAGACCCAGTACTTC
abundance: -; len: 18; v_gene: TRBV7-8; j_gene: TRBJ1-6; d_gene: -; CDR3aa: CASSPRGAGSSYNSPLHF; CDR3nt: TGTGCCAGCAGCCCACGTGGTGCGGGGAGCTCCTATAATTCACCCCTCCACTTT
abundance: -; len: 13; v_gene: TRBV2; j_gene: TRBJ1-1; d_gene: -; CDR3aa: CASIERGNTEAFF; CDR3nt: TGTGCCAGCATCGAGCGGGGTAACACTGAAGCTTTCTTT
abundance: few; len: 14; v_gene: TRBV4-3; j_gene: TRBJ2-7; d_gene: -; CDR3aa: CASSQGGTYGEQYF; CDR3nt: TGCGCCAGCAGCCAAGGAGGAACGTATGGAGAGCAGTACTTC
abundance: -; len: 14; v_gene: TRBV5-8; j_gene: TRBJ1-1; d_gene: -; CDR3aa: CASSEIFVNTEAFF; CDR3nt: TGTGCCAGCAGTGAAATTTTCGTGAACACTGAAGCTTTCTTT
abundance: many; len: 13; v_gene: TRBV5-1; j_gene: TRBJ1-2; d_gene: TRBD1; CDR3aa: CASSDDRVLGYTF; CDR3nt: TGCGCCAGCAGCGATGACAGGGTTTTGGGCTACACCTTC
abundance: many; len: 12; v_gene: TRBV12-5; j_gene: TRBJ1-1; d_gene: -; CDR3aa: CACPGADTEAFF; CDR3nt: TGTGCCTGCCCCGGGGCGGACACTGAAGCTTTCTTT
abundance: -; len: 16; v_gene: TRBV4-1; j_gene: TRBJ1-1; d_gene: -; CDR3aa: CASSQAFRGGGGEAFF; CDR3nt: TGCGCCAGCAGCCAAGCCTTCCGAGGGGGGGGCGGGGAAGCTTTCTTT
abundance: many; len: 14; v_gene: TRBV29-1; j_gene: TRBJ2-7; d_gene: TRBD2; CDR3aa: CSVVTSGRAYEQYF; CDR3nt: TGCAGCGTTGTGACTAGCGGGAGGGCCTACGAGCAGTACTTC
abundance: few; len: 14; v_gene: TRBV7-9; j_gene: TRBJ1-1; d_gene: -; CDR3aa: CASSPLHRAPEAFF; CDR3nt: TGTGCCAGCAGCCCCCTCCACCGGGCCCCGGAAGCTTTCTTT
abundance: many; len: 12; v_gene: TRBV2; j_gene: TRBJ2-7; d_gene: -; CDR3aa: CASNEGAYEQYF; CDR3nt: TGTGCCAGCAATGAGGGGGCCTACGAGCAGTACTTC
abundance: few; len: 13; v_gene: TRBV6-9; j_gene: TRBJ2-7; d_gene: TRBD1; CDR3aa: CASARQGKYEQYF; CDR3nt: TGTGCCAGCGCAAGACAGGGGAAATACGAGCAGTACTTC
abundance: -; len: 15; v_gene: TRBV20-1; j_gene: TRBJ2-2; d_gene: -; CDR3aa: CSASSPGTDTGELFF; CDR3nt: TGCAGTGCCAGCAGCCCAGGGACGGACACCGGGGAGCTGTTTTTT
abundance: few; len: 18; v_gene: TRBV12-3/TRBV12-4; j_gene: TRBJ1-5; d_gene: TRBD1; CDR3aa: CASSIRQGAGEGNQPQHF; CDR3nt: TGTGCCAGCAGTATACGACAGGGGGCGGGGGAGGGCAATCAGCCCCAGCATTTT
abundance: many; len: 13; v_gene: TRBV19; j_gene: TRBJ1-5; d_gene: -; CDR3aa: CASIGGLSQPQHF; CDR3nt: TGTGCCAGTATCGGAGGACTGAGCCAGCCCCAGCATTTT
abundance: -; len: 14; v_gene: TRBV5-1; j_gene: TRBJ2-2; d_gene: -; CDR3aa: CASSPGHNTGEPFF; CDR3nt: TGCGCCAGCAGCCCGGGACACAACACCGGGGAGCCGTTTTTT
abundance: -; len: 14; v_gene: TRBV28; j_gene: TRBJ1-1; d_gene: TRBD1; CDR3aa: CASKNTGTATEAFF; CDR3nt: TGTGCCAGCAAGAATACCGGGACAGCCACTGAAGCTTTCTTT
abundance: -; len: 15; v_gene: TRBV7-2; j_gene: TRBJ2-2; d_gene: -; CDR3aa: CASSRDLSYTGELFF; CDR3nt: TGTGCCAGCAGCAGGGACCTATCATACACCGGGGAGCTGTTTTTT
abundance: -; len: 13; v_gene: TRBV29-1; j_gene: TRBJ1-6; d_gene: -; CDR3aa: CSLGESYNSPLHF; CDR3nt: TGCAGCTTAGGAGAGTCCTATAATTCACCCCTCCACTTT
abundance: many; len: 13; v_gene: TRBV20-1; j_gene: TRBJ2-7; d_gene: -; CDR3aa: CSARDPASYEQYF; CDR3nt: TGCAGTGCTAGAGACCCAGCATCCTACGAGCAGTACTTC
abundance: -; len: 13; v_gene: TRBV10-3; j_gene: TRBJ1-1; d_gene: -; CDR3aa: CAISVGWNTEAFF; CDR3nt: TGTGCCATCAGTGTAGGATGGAACACTGAAGCTTTCTTT
abundance: -; len: 17; v_gene: TRBV25-1; j_gene: TRBJ1-4; d_gene: -; CDR3aa: CASRGRDPHTVEEKLFF; CDR3nt: TGTGCCAGCAGGGGCCGGGACCCGCACACGGTCGAGGAAAAACTGTTTTTT
abundance: -; len: 14; v_gene: TRBV11-2; j_gene: TRBJ1-1; d_gene: TRBD1; CDR3aa: CANSLGQQNTEAFF; CDR3nt: TGTGCCAACAGCTTGGGACAGCAGAACACTGAAGCTTTCTTT
abundance: many; len: 12; v_gene: TRBV29-1; j_gene: TRBJ2-7; d_gene: -; CDR3aa: CSVSTSSGEQYF; CDR3nt: TGCAGCGTCAGCACATCCTCCGGCGAGCAGTACTTC
abundance: -; len: 14; v_gene: TRBV29-1; j_gene: TRBJ1-4; d_gene: -; CDR3aa: CSVEVGKGNEKLFF; CDR3nt: TGCAGCGTTGAAGTCGGGAAAGGAAATGAAAAACTGTTTTTT
abundance: many; len: 12; v_gene: TRBV24-1; j_gene: TRBJ2-7; d_gene: -; CDR3aa: CATSEGSYEQYF; CDR3nt: TGTGCCACCAGTGAAGGTTCCTACGAGCAGTACTTC
abundance: many; len: 14; v_gene: TRBV2; j_gene: TRBJ1-2; d_gene: -; CDR3aa: CASSGGGGAYGYTF; CDR3nt: TGTGCCAGCAGTGGAGGGGGAGGGGCTTATGGCTACACCTTC
abundance: many; len: 13; v_gene: TRBV7-2; j_gene: TRBJ2-2; d_gene: TRBD1; CDR3aa: CASSVDRVQVLFF; CDR3nt: TGTGCCAGCAGCGTAGACAGGGTCCAAGTGCTGTTTTTT
abundance: -; len: 13; v_gene: TRBV12-3/TRBV12-4; j_gene: TRBJ2-7; d_gene: -; CDR3aa: CASTGPTSYEQYF; CDR3nt: TGTGCCAGCACGGGACCGACCTCCTACGAGCAGTACTTC
abundance: many; len: 13; v_gene: TRBV7-6; j_gene: TRBJ1-1; d_gene: -; CDR3aa: CASSFNGDTEAFF; CDR3nt: TGTGCCAGCAGCTTCAACGGGGACACTGAAGCTTTCTTT
abundance: -; len: 12; v_gene: TRBV24-1; j_gene: TRBJ2-2; d_gene: -; CDR3aa: CATSLDTGELFF; CDR3nt: TGTGCCACCAGTCTGGATACCGGGGAGCTGTTTTTT
abundance: -; len: 13; v_gene: TRBV2; j_gene: TRBJ1-5; d_gene: -; CDR3aa: CASSDRLGWTQHF; CDR3nt: TGTGCCAGCAGTGACCGGCTCGGATGGACCCAGCATTTT
abundance: -; len: 15; v_gene: TRBV12-3/TRBV12-4; j_gene: TRBJ2-7; d_gene: -; CDR3aa: CASTPRGGSRYEQYF; CDR3nt: TGTGCCAGCACCCCCAGGGGGGGGAGCCGGTACGAGCAGTACTTC
abundance: few; len: 14; v_gene: TRBV7-9; j_gene: TRBJ2-5; d_gene: -; CDR3aa: CASSLVDDQETQYF; CDR3nt: TGTGCCAGCAGCTTGGTGGATGATCAAGAGACCCAGTACTTC
abundance: -; len: 14; v_gene: TRBV18; j_gene: TRBJ2-7; d_gene: -; CDR3aa: CASSPGKGPNEQYF; CDR3nt: TGTGCCAGCTCACCGGGGAAAGGGCCCAACGAGCAGTACTTC
abundance: -; len: 17; v_gene: TRBV7-9; j_gene: TRBJ2-2; d_gene: -; CDR3aa: CAGSSSQGSTNTGELFF; CDR3nt: TGTGCCGGCAGCTCGTCACAGGGCTCGACGAACACCGGGGAGCTGTTTTTT
abundance: many; len: 14; v_gene: TRBV9; j_gene: TRBJ2-5; d_gene: -; CDR3aa: CASSPEIHQETQYF; CDR3nt: TGTGCCAGCAGCCCAGAAATACACCAAGAGACCCAGTACTTC
abundance: many; len: 14; v_gene: TRBV6-5; j_gene: TRBJ1-5; d_gene: -; CDR3aa: CASRSRAGNQPQHF; CDR3nt: TGTGCCAGCCGGTCAAGGGCGGGAAATCAGCCCCAGCATTTT
abundance: many; len: 15; v_gene: TRBV19; j_gene: TRBJ2-7; d_gene: TRBD1; CDR3aa: CASSTIRTGSYEQYF; CDR3nt: TGTGCCAGTAGTACTATCCGGACAGGGTCCTACGAGCAGTACTTC
abundance: -; len: 19; v_gene: TRBV7-2; j_gene: TRBJ2-2; d_gene: TRBD2; CDR3aa: CASSRTPGTSGIWTGELFF; CDR3nt: TGTGCCAGCAGCAGAACGCCCGGGACTAGCGGGATTTGGACCGGGGAGCTGTTTTTT